The T cell receptor beta chain under discussion was sequenced for a study of cytomegalovirus exposure and HLA in healthy donors. As concerns this clone: A junction boundary mismatches the germline segment, possibly from a read error.

This PCR relied on a set of 60 Vbeta primers and 13 Jbeta primers. Sequencing was performed with immunoSEQ multiplex PCR; in TCRdb, only in-frame clones are kept and a portion is missing. The sample has fewer than 250,000 clones; 82% are singletons. This TCR derives from a man aged 40-50 years in good health and CMV-seropositive. The sample taken for sequencing was PBMCs.

The CDR3 coding sequence is TGTGCTAGCAGCTCGGCGGGACTAAACAATGAGCAGTTCTTC. Residues: CASSSAGLNNEQFF. This chain joins TRBV7-7 and TRBJ2-1, with TRBD2 identical over 7 bases. In germline, CDR1 is SSHAT, CDR2 FNYEAQ (reference sequence). This CDR3 contains 14 residues.